The rows below give T cell receptor beta chains drawn from one sample of a study of human T cells and chemical hapten exposure. TCRdb reprocessed the RACE reads with MiXCR, giving one entry per CDR3 protein. The repertoire has some 46,000 distinct CDR3 sequences, approximately 4.5% of them found once; the top ten carry around 1.6%. Sequencing was performed on whole blood. These receptors were collected from a female donor in good health. Some clones in this sample may be carry-over from other donors' samples. CDR3s include the opening cysteine and the closing phenylalanine or tryptophan. Fields, in order: V gene, D gene, clone size, J gene, CDR3 DNA, CDR3 protein. A D gene is named only where the DNA matches it firmly. Part of the rows lack a size; the others show once, few, many or a class for expanded clones.

v_gene: TRBV3-1; d_gene: TRBD2; abundance: many; j_gene: TRBJ2-1; CDR3nt: TGTGCCAGCAGCCAAGATTACGGGGGGGCGAACAATGAGCAGTTCTTC; CDR3aa: CASSQDYGGANNEQFF
v_gene: TRBV7-2; d_gene: .; abundance: many; j_gene: TRBJ1-1; CDR3nt: TGTGCCAGCAGCTTGTCCGCTGGGACTGAAGCTTTCTTT; CDR3aa: CASSLSAGTEAFF
v_gene: TRBV7-6; d_gene: TRBD2; abundance: many; j_gene: TRBJ2-1; CDR3nt: TGTGCCAGCAGCTTAGATTACAGCGGGGGTATAAAATACAATGAGCAGTTCTTC; CDR3aa: CASSLDYSGGIKYNEQFF
v_gene: TRBV2; d_gene: .; abundance: .; j_gene: TRBJ1-1; CDR3nt: TGTGCCAGCAGTGAGACTACCGGTGCTGAAGCTTTCTTT; CDR3aa: CASSETTGAEAFF
v_gene: TRBV28; d_gene: TRBD1; abundance: many; j_gene: TRBJ1-1; CDR3nt: TGTGCCAGCAGTTTCGAGGACAGGAAAGCTTTCTTT; CDR3aa: CASSFEDRKAFF
v_gene: TRBV5-5; d_gene: .; abundance: few; j_gene: TRBJ1-2; CDR3nt: TGTGCCAGCATTAACACGAGCACCTACTATGGCTACACCTTC; CDR3aa: CASINTSTYYGYTF
v_gene: TRBV7-9; d_gene: .; abundance: .; j_gene: TRBJ2-1; CDR3nt: TGTGCCAGCGAAGTTAACAGCCGACCATACAATGAGCAGTTCTTC; CDR3aa: CASEVNSRPYNEQFF
v_gene: TRBV28; d_gene: .; abundance: many; j_gene: TRBJ1-2; CDR3nt: TGTGCCAGCAGTTTCCTCTTTCGGGGCGGCTACACCTTC; CDR3aa: CASSFLFRGGYTF
v_gene: TRBV6-1; d_gene: .; abundance: many; j_gene: TRBJ1-5; CDR3nt: TGTGCCAGCAGTGGAACAGGAGGTCAGCCCCAGCATTTT; CDR3aa: CASSGTGGQPQHF
v_gene: TRBV5-6; d_gene: .; abundance: many; j_gene: TRBJ1-1; CDR3nt: TGTGCCAGCAGCTTGGCCGGTCAGGGGATCATGAACACTGAAGCTTTCTTT; CDR3aa: CASSLAGQGIMNTEAFF
v_gene: TRBV5-1; d_gene: .; abundance: many; j_gene: TRBJ2-7; CDR3nt: TGCGCCAGCAGTCCGGGGGGCCTTTACGAGCAGTACTTC; CDR3aa: CASSPGGLYEQYF
v_gene: TRBV6-1; d_gene: TRBD2; abundance: few; j_gene: TRBJ2-1; CDR3nt: TGTGCCAGCAGTGATCGGCAGGGAGGGTACAATGAGCAGTTCTTC; CDR3aa: CASSDRQGGYNEQFF
v_gene: TRBV3-1; d_gene: TRBD2; abundance: many; j_gene: TRBJ2-3; CDR3nt: TGTGCCAGCAGCCAAAAAGCGGGGGGCTCTACGCAGTATTTT; CDR3aa: CASSQKAGGSTQYF
v_gene: TRBV7-3; d_gene: .; abundance: .; j_gene: TRBJ2-5; CDR3nt: TGTGCCAGCAGCTTAAACTATAAAGAGACCCAGTACTTC; CDR3aa: CASSLNYKETQYF
v_gene: TRBV29-1; d_gene: .; abundance: medium-sized; j_gene: TRBJ1-1; CDR3nt: TGCAGCGTTGAAGAACAGGATCACACTGAAGCTTTCTTT; CDR3aa: CSVEEQDHTEAFF
v_gene: TRBV6-5; d_gene: .; abundance: many; j_gene: TRBJ2-2; CDR3nt: TGTGCCAGCAGTTACGGGTCCTGGCGGGCGGAGCTGTTTTTT; CDR3aa: CASSYGSWRAELFF